This T cell receptor (beta chain) is drawn from a study of T cell changes during pregnancy in multiple sclerosis. This clone has only one observation. Clones were read by immunoSEQ multiplex PCR, and TCRdb kept only the in-frame ones, dropping some. The sample shows 30,000 to 40,000 clones, 94% of them seen only once. From germline, CDR1 is SGHTS and CDR2 YDEGEE. Trimming removed 4 bases from V and 4 bases from J, with 20 bases in between. This CDR3 contains 16 residues. The source of this sequence is a female donor with multiple sclerosis, enrolled in a pregnancy study. This sequence joins TRBV5-8 and TRBJ1-2; maybe TRBD1 (5 bases). The specimen comprised CD4+ T cells from peripheral blood mononuclear cells, sampled in the second trimester of pregnancy. DNA for the CDR3: TGTGCCAGCAGCGATCGAACACAGGAGCTTGGCTATGGCTACACCTTC. This encodes CASSDRTQELGYGYTF.